The 20 T cell receptor beta chains in this list originate from one sample, sequenced in a study of shared clonotypes between healthy human individuals. The data were produced by immunoSEQ multiplex PCR, yet TCRdb's version contains in-frame clones alone and is incomplete. The sample comprises roughly 510,000 clones, 75% to 80% of which are singletons, and about 12% rests with the top ten. Sequencing was performed on PBMCs. The receptor set was obtained from a woman in her thirties or forties in good health. Some clones in this sample may be carry-over from other donors' samples.

The chain combines TRBV18 with TRBJ2-1; 10 bases line up with TRBD1. The germline V gene encodes CDR1 KGHSH and CDR2 LQKENI. This CDR3 is 14 amino acids long. The ends lost 5 bases at V and 8 bases at J; junction bases unmatched: 6. This CDR3 is CASSKEGTGDEQFF. In DNA form, the CDR3 reads TGTGCCAGCTCAAAGGAGGGGACAGGGGATGAGCAGTTCTTC.

This clone was observed at least ten times. V gene TRBV2 combines with J gene TRBJ2-5; D call uncertain. This CDR3 is 10 amino acids long. Germline V lookup: CDR1 SNHLY, CDR2 FYNNEI. V was trimmed by 3 bases and J by 11 bases, leaving 7 bases between them. The CDR3 DNA reads TGTGCCAGCAGTGAGGCGAAGCAGTACTTC. Amino acids: CASSEAKQYF.

This sequence joins TRBV7-3 and TRBJ2-2; the match to TRBD1 covers 7 bases. V lost 8 bases and J lost 0; bases outside the gene matches: 3. This CDR3 spans 14 amino acids. Germline CDR1 reads SGHTA; CDR2 reads FQGTGA. This chain's CDR3 is CASAQGANTGELFF. The CDR3 DNA follows: TGTGCCAGCGCCCAGGGGGCGAACACCGGGGAGCTGTTTTTT.

As for this clone: It may be a read error: a sequence one base away is much more abundant. The CDR3 reads CASSVGTDTRELFF. The CDR3 nucleotides read TGTGCCAGCAGTGTAGGGACAGACACCAGGGAGCTGTTTTTT. V usage is TRBV6-4 and J usage is TRBJ2-2; TRBD1 agrees at 7 bases. Germline V gene data show CDR1 as MRHNA and CDR2 as SNTAGT. This CDR3 spans 14 amino acids.

The CDR3: CASTIDSGVYNEQFF. CDR3 nucleotides: TGTGCCAGTACCATAGATAGCGGCGTCTACAATGAGCAGTTCTTC. The chain couples TRBV19 to TRBJ2-1; maybe TRBD2 (6 bases). Trimming shortened V by 7 bases and J by 3 bases, and 16 bases separated the two germline ends. The CDR3 is 15 amino acids. Germline V gene data show CDR1 as LNHDA and CDR2 as SQIVND (reference sequence).

Written as DNA, the CDR3 is TGCGCCAGCAGCCCCCGAGGGGGCTCTGGGGCCAACGTCCTGACTTTC. It encodes CASSPRGGSGANVLTF. This sequence joins TRBV4-3 and TRBJ2-6, with D possibly TRBD1 on 6 matching bases. Germline values: CDR1 LGHNA, CDR2 YSLEER. V was clipped by 4 bases and J by 0 bases, with 10 bases between them. The CDR3 is made up of 16 amino acids.

J is TRBJ2-7 and V is TRBV6-6, with D possibly TRBD1 on 6 matching bases. V was trimmed by 5 bases and J by 7 bases, leaving 21 bases between them. Per germline, CDR1 MNHNY and CDR2 SVGAGI (reference sequence). The CDR3 is 15 amino acids. Here the CDR3 DNA reads TGTGCCAGCAGTGGGGGACACCAGGGGAGAGAGGAGCAGTACTTC. It codes for CASSGGHQGREEQYF.

The rearrangement joins TRBV27 to TRBJ2-7, with a tentative D call TRBD1 (6 bases). The CDR3 contains 14 residues. Between the trimmed V and J ends, which lost 2 bases and 3 bases, there was a span of 11 bases. Germline V lookup: CDR1 MNHEY, CDR2 SMNVEV (reference sequence). The CDR3 DNA is TGTGCCAGCAGTTTAAGGACAGAATACTACGAGCAGTACTTC. It yields the protein CASSLRTEYYEQYF.

The chain joins TRBV2 to TRBJ2-7; TRBD2 matches 7 bases. This CDR3 is built from 13 residues. The germline V gene encodes CDR1 SNHLY and CDR2 FYNNEI. The V and J ends lost 4 bases and 11 bases, in that order; junction bases with no gene match: 11. CDR3 sequence reads: CASSADSPSGEYF. The DNA for the CDR3 is TGTGCCAGCAGTGCCGACAGCCCCAGCGGGGAGTACTTC.

The rearrangement links TRBV7-8 to TRBJ2-4; weak D call: TRBD1 (6 bases). Trimming cost V 5 bases and J 7 bases, with 15 bases left between them. The CDR3 covers 14 residues. The germline gives CDR1 SGHVS, CDR2 FQNEAQ. DNA for the CDR3: TGTGCCAGCAGCCGCTCACAGGGATATAACATTCAGTACTTC. Amino acids: CASSRSQGYNIQYF.

V usage is TRBV28 and J usage is TRBJ2-7; the D gene is possibly TRBD1 (7 bases). Trimming cost V 2 bases and J 4 bases, with 12 bases left between them. Germline CDR1 is MDHEN and CDR2 is SYDVKM. This CDR3 has 14 residues. The CDR3 loop is CASSLSPGGYEQYF. CDR3 bases: TGTGCCAGCAGTTTAAGCCCAGGGGGGTACGAGCAGTACTTC.

J is TRBJ2-3 and V is TRBV28, with 11 nucleotides matching TRBD1. In germline, CDR1 is MDHEN, CDR2 SYDVKM. V trimming: 6 bases; J trimming: 5 bases; junction bases outside the gene matches: 10. The CDR3 consists of 16 residues. The CDR3 DNA is TGTGCCAGCAGCCGTGGGGACAGGGGGAGAGTAGATACGCAGTATTTT. Its protein product is CASSRGDRGRVDTQYF.

The chain links TRBV9 to TRBJ2-7, with no clear D. Trimming removed 0 bases at V and 4 bases at J, with 14 bases between. Per the germline V gene, CDR1 is SGDLS and CDR2 is YYNGEE. The CDR3 is made up of 15 amino acids. CDR3 protein: CASSVGSEVVYEQYF. The DNA for the CDR3 is TGTGCCAGCAGCGTAGGAAGCGAGGTCGTTTACGAGCAGTACTTC.

The V call is TRBV7-3, the J call TRBJ2-3; D gene uncertain. This CDR3 contains 14 residues. The V end lost 1 base, the J end lost 2 bases, and 7 bases lay between the germline ends. Germline V gene lookup returns CDR1 SGHTA and CDR2 FQGTGA. CDR3 residues: CASSLNRVTDTQYF. CDR3 coding DNA: TGTGCCAGCAGCTTAAACCGGGTCACAGATACGCAGTATTTT.

The chain carries TRBV5-6 and TRBJ2-2; maybe TRBD1 (7 bases). Germline assignment: CDR1 SGHDT and CDR2 YYEEEE. Trimming pared 3 bases from V and 6 bases from J, leaving 15 bases between. CDR3 length: 15 residues. In DNA, the CDR3 is TGTGCCAGCAGCTACGACAGGGTAGCGGCCGGGGAGCTGTTTTTT. Protein: CASSYDRVAAGELFF.

The chain is built from TRBV5-4 and TRBJ2-7; possibly TRBD2 for D (5 bases). Germline CDR1 and CDR2: SGHNT and YYREEE (reference sequence). The CDR3 sequence is 13 residues long. Trimming stripped 1 base from V and 2 bases from J, with 7 bases between. CDR3 nucleotides: TGTGCCAGCAGCTTGTCCGGGACCTACGAGCAGTACTTC. This gives the protein CASSLSGTYEQYF.

The chain has TRBV6-5 and TRBJ2-2, with 7 bases identical to TRBD1. Trimming took 5 bases from V and 3 from J; bases not matched to a gene: 3. Germline-derived CDR1 and CDR2 are MNHEY and SVGAGI. CDR3 length: 14 amino acids. CDR3 nucleotide sequence: TGTGCCAGCAGTGCCGGGACAGACACCGGGGAGCTGTTTTTT. It codes for CASSAGTDTGELFF.

This clone was counted a few times. The CDR3 DNA reads as TGTGCCAGCAGCTTGGTGCTGTCGGCAGACCATACCTACGAGCAGTACTTC. Its translation is CASSLVLSADHTYEQYF. This sequence joins TRBV5-8 and TRBJ2-7; D is undetermined. Germline lookup yields CDR1 SGHTS and CDR2 YDEGEE. The CDR3 is 17 amino acids. Trimming pared 0 bases from V and 2 bases from J, leaving 18 bases between.

The chain employs TRBV28 and TRBJ1-5, with D perhaps matching TRBD1 (5 bases). Trimming took 5 bases from V and 4 from J, leaving 12 bases between them. Germline V gene data show CDR1 as MDHEN and CDR2 as SYDVKM. The CDR3 spans 14 residues. In nucleotides, the CDR3 is TGTGCCAGCAGTCTAGCGCAGGGAAATCAGCCCCAGCATTTT. It yields the protein CASSLAQGNQPQHF.

The chain links TRBV9 to TRBJ2-5; TRBD1 matches 8 bases. The J segment lost 1 base and the V segment lost 4 bases, leaving 3 bases of the junction unmatched. The CDR3 is made up of 14 amino acids. Germline lookup yields CDR1 SGDLS and CDR2 YYNGEE. The CDR3 loop is CASSLTGGQETQYF. The CDR3 coding sequence is TGTGCCAGCAGCCTAACAGGGGGCCAAGAGACCCAGTACTTC.